This paragraph covers one T cell receptor beta chain sequence. The target antigen is unknown. The sample belongs to a study of blood T cells in healthy people across ages. Points from the study as a whole: The CMV status of each donor remained undetermined, and this could have confounded shifts in expanded clonotypes. Diversity estimates from one million T cells were considered underestimates. Compared with aged donors, long-lived donors showed fewer expanded clones, suggesting selection.

Germline V gene sequence: CDR1 MNHNS, CDR2 SASEGT. Trimming removed 5 bases from V and 4 bases from J, with 26 bases in between. The CDR3 loop spans 18 amino acids. Drawing of peripheral blood yielded approximately 10 milliliters from each donor. Together with a sample-barcoded 5' primer, a J-beta primer mix was included in a second PCR lasting about 6 to 12 cycles. TCRdb reprocessed the 5' RACE reads via MiXCR and lists one record per CDR3 protein. This sample has 1.5 million to 2 million distinct CDR3 sequences, with 28% found just once. The specimen sequenced was blood. The V gene is TRBV6-1, the J gene TRBJ2-5; no clear D. This clonotype was obtained from a woman aged 30 to 39 in good health. CDR3 sequence reads: CASSPLGSGLEKGETQYF. Here the CDR3 DNA reads TGTGCCAGCAGTCCCCTGGGGTCGGGCCTGGAAAAGGGAGAGACCCAGTACTTC.